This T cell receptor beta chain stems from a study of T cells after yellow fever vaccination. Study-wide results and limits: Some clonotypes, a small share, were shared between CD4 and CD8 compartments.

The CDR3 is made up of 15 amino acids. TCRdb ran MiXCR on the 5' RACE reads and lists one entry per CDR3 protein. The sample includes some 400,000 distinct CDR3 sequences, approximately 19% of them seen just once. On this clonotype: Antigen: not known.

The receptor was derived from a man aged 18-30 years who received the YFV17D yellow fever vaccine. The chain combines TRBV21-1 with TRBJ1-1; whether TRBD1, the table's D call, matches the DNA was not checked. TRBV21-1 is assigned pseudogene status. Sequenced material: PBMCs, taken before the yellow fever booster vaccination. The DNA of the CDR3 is TGTGCCAGCAGCAAAGGGACAGGGGGTATTACTGAAGCTTTCTTT. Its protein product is CASSKGTGGITEAFF.